The next 23 T cell receptor beta chains were all read from a single sample in a study of blood T cell repertoires in COVID-19. Method: immunoSEQ multiplex PCR; TCRdb's copy keeps in-frame clones and lacks some. The sample contains 55,000 to 80,000 clones, around 87% of which appear only once. Sequenced input: peripheral blood. The receptors come from a woman aged 55 to 70 with acute or convalescent COVID-19.

The V and J genes are TRBV2 and TRBJ2-2; 9 bases align to TRBD2. Looked up from germline, CDR1 is SNHLY and CDR2 is FYNNEI. V was pared by 6 bases and J by 4 bases, with 3 bases of the junction left unmatched. The CDR3 spans 14 residues. The DNA of the CDR3 is TGTGCCAGCAGACTAGCGGGTCTCACCGGGGAGCTGTTTTTT. Protein sequence: CASRLAGLTGELFF.

This chain uses TRBV19 with TRBJ2-1, with TRBD2 matching 10 bases. The germline CDR1 and CDR2 sequences are LNHDA and SQIVND (reference sequence). Trimming took 7 bases from V and 10 from J; bases not matched to a gene: 16. This CDR3 comprises 16 residues. The CDR3 is CASKRLGLAGVGEQFF. In DNA, the CDR3 is TGTGCCAGTAAAAGGCTTGGGCTAGCGGGGGTTGGCGAGCAGTTCTTC.

As DNA, the CDR3 is TGTGCCCTAGGGGTAAACACTGAAGCTTTCTTT. Amino acid sequence: CALGVNTEAFF. The chain employs TRBV12-3 or TRBV12-4 and TRBJ1-1, with TRBD1 as a possible D gene (5 bases). The length of the CDR3 is 11 residues. Trimming shortened V by 11 bases and J by 2 bases, and 9 bases separated the two germline ends.

This rearrangement joins TRBV21-1 to TRBJ1-2; the table names TRBD1, a call not compared with the DNA. TRBV21-1 is a pseudogene locus. This CDR3 is built from 14 residues. The CDR3 is CASSKGTASYGYTF. Written as DNA, the CDR3 is TGTGCCAGCAGCAAAGGGACAGCCTCCTATGGCTACACCTTC.

This clone was counted only a few times. The rearrangement uses TRBV21-1 and TRBJ1-3. TRBV21-1 is a documented pseudogene. The CDR3 runs 14 residues. CDR3 residues: CASSKSPCLRKEDF. CDR3 nucleotide sequence: TGTGCCAGCAGCAAATCCCCTTGCTTAAGGAAAGAGGATTTT.

The V call is TRBV5-1, the J call TRBJ2-7; a weak D match, TRBD2 (6 bases). The CDR3 is made up of 13 amino acids. CDR1 is SGHRS, CDR2 YFSETQ, per germline. Trimming removed 4 bases from V and 1 base from J, with 9 bases in between. CDR3 sequence: CASSDGGSYEQYV. The DNA of the CDR3 is TGCGCCAGCAGCGACGGGGGTTCCTACGAGCAGTACGTC.

The genes are TRBV11-2 and TRBJ2-5; D is uncertain. Germline V gene data show CDR1 as SGHAT and CDR2 as FQNNGV. The V gene lost 0 bases and the J gene lost 4 bases, with 3 bases spanning the gap. The CDR3 consists of 12 residues. The CDR3 bases are TGTGCCAGCAGCTTAGACGTAGAGACCCAGTACTTC. Translated, it gives CASSLDVETQYF.

The chain joins TRBV6-5 to TRBJ1-5; 8 positions match TRBD1. Trimming removed 6 bases from V and 7 bases from J; junction bases left unmatched: 5. The CDR3 contains 13 residues. Germline lookup yields CDR1 MNHEY and CDR2 SVGAGI. The CDR3, as DNA: TGTGCCAGCAGCGGGACAGGAGGACAGCCCCAGCATTTT. This sequence encodes CASSGTGGQPQHF.

The chain couples TRBV5-1 to TRBJ2-4; the D gene is possibly TRBD2 (5 bases). V lost 6 bases and J lost 0, with 19 bases in between. The CDR3 is 17 amino acids. Germline V lookup: CDR1 SGHRS, CDR2 YFSETQ. The chain's CDR3 is CASTIDGSGGAKNIQYF. The CDR3, as DNA: TGCGCCAGCACGATAGACGGGTCAGGAGGAGCCAAAAACATTCAGTACTTC.

The chain joins TRBV29-1 to TRBJ2-3; the D gene is possibly TRBD2 (5 bases). This CDR3 has 16 amino acids. CDR1 and CDR2 from the germline V gene are SQVTM and ANQGSEA. V lost 3 bases to trimming and J lost 0 bases, with 16 bases between them. The CDR3 loop reads CSVDFVGLLSTDTQYF. The CDR3 nucleotides are TGCAGCGTTGATTTCGTTGGACTTCTAAGCACAGATACGCAGTATTTT.

A few counts support this clone. The chain carries TRBV5-1 and TRBJ1-2, with 8 bases that match TRBD1. J lost 4 bases, V lost 4 bases, and 21 bases had no gene match. CDR3 length equals 19 residues. Germline V gives CDR1 SGHRS, CDR2 YFSETQ. DNA of the CDR3: TGCGCCAGCAGCCCTGAAACGGGGACAGGAAGTGCGGGGCCCTATGGCTACACCTTC. Translating it yields CASSPETGTGSAGPYGYTF.

DNA for the CDR3: TGCGCCAGCAGTCCTTACCCGACACCGCTGGGGCAGTACGTC. Translation: CASSPYPTPLGQYV. The J gene is TRBJ2-7, the V gene TRBV23-1; D gene unclear. TRBV23-1 is given ORF status, its function remaining uncertain. Trimming shortened V by 4 bases and J by 9 bases, and 19 bases separated the two germline ends. The CDR3 covers 14 residues.

A single count supports this clone. The chain uses TRBV3-1 (or the pseudogene TRBV3-2) and TRBJ2-1, with TRBD2 identical over 8 bases. CDR1 and CDR2 from the germline V gene are LGHDT and YNNKEL (reference sequence). V was pared by 0 bases and J by 5 bases, with 9 bases of the junction left unmatched. The CDR3 runs to 17 residues. The CDR3 nucleotides read TGTGCCAGCAGCCAAGATTCCTTGAGCGGGAGTAACAATGAGCAGTTCTTC. This translates into CASSQDSLSGSNNEQFF.

V is TRBV4-1 and J is TRBJ1-3; D may be TRBD1 (6 bases). Germline CDR1 reads MGHRA; CDR2 reads YSYEKL. The CDR3 is 14 amino acids. V lost 6 bases and J 7 bases, leaving 16 bases between the germline ends. The CDR3 here is CASRGTHVGNTIYF. In DNA, the CDR3 is TGCGCCAGCAGGGGGACACACGTCGGGAACACCATATATTTT.

This clone appeared once. This chain connects TRBV7-2 to TRBJ1-6, with D possibly being TRBD1 (6 bases). The CDR3 is 15 amino acids. Trimming removed 5 bases from V and 14 bases from J, with 22 bases in between. Germline V gene sequence: CDR1 SGHTA, CDR2 FQGNSA. CDR3 sequence reads: CASSRETGLSGTLHF. In nucleotides, the CDR3 is TGTGCCAGCAGCAGAGAGACAGGTCTAAGTGGAACCCTCCACTTT.

The rearrangement links TRBV19 to TRBJ1-1; D not resolved. From germline, CDR1 is LNHDA and CDR2 SQIVND (reference sequence). CDR3 size: 13 residues. Trimming took off 6 bases at V and 1 base at J, with 9 bases between the two ends. In DNA, the CDR3 is TGTGCCAGTAGCAGGAACAAGAACACTGAAGCTTTCTTT. Translated, it gives CASSRNKNTEAFF.

This clone was seen a handful of times. The rearrangement joins TRBV6-4 to TRBJ1-3; 8 bases fit TRBD1. This CDR3 is 17 amino acids long. CDR1 is MRHNA and CDR2 is SNTAGT in the germline V gene. Trimming at V came to 3 bases and at J to 2 bases, leaving 9 bases not matched to a gene. In DNA, the CDR3 is TGTGCCAGCAGTGATCTTACAGGGGGTCAAGCTGGAAACACCATATATTTT. Translation: CASSDLTGGQAGNTIYF.

The chain carries TRBV15 and TRBJ1-4, with D tentatively TRBD1 (6 bases). Germline V lookup: CDR1 LNHNV, CDR2 YYDKDF (reference sequence). CDR3 size: 15 residues. V shed 1 base and J shed 7 bases, with 13 bases lying between them. CDR3 coding DNA: TGTGCCACCAGCAGAGTGGAGTACAGGGCTGAAAAACTGTTTTTT. Its protein product is CATSRVEYRAEKLFF.

This rearrangement joins TRBV29-1 to TRBJ2-1, with 12 bases fitting TRBD2. The CDR3 consists of 20 residues. The germline V gene has CDR1 SQVTM and CDR2 ANQGSEA. Losses at the gene ends were 3 bases for V and 0 bases for J; bases not matched to a gene: 15. CDR3: CSVEEAIGLAGSLSYNEQFF. In DNA form, the CDR3 reads TGCAGCGTTGAGGAGGCAATTGGACTAGCGGGGAGTCTCTCCTACAATGAGCAGTTCTTC.

The rearrangement uses TRBV5-4 and TRBJ1-1; 10 bases are shared with TRBD1. The CDR3 length is 13 residues. In germline, CDR1 is SGHNT, CDR2 YYREEE (reference sequence). Losses at the gene ends were 4 bases for V and 6 bases for J; bases not matched to a gene: 3. CDR3 region: CASSMTGGPEAFF. CDR3 DNA sequence: TGTGCCAGCAGCATGACAGGGGGCCCTGAAGCTTTCTTT.

The V gene is TRBV5-8, the J gene TRBJ2-7, with TRBD1 as a possible D gene (5 bases). CDR3 size: 13 residues. The germline CDR1 and CDR2 sequences are SGHTS and YDEGEE. Trimming cost V 7 bases and J 0 bases, with 11 bases left between them. The CDR3 DNA reads TGTGCCAGCTCCTGGGGCGCCTCCTACGAGCAGTACGTC. Its translation is CASSWGASYEQYV.

This clone was found once. V and J are TRBV6-1 and TRBJ1-4, with TRBD1 identical over 8 bases. Germline values: CDR1 MNHNS, CDR2 SASEGT. V was pared by 3 bases and J by 5 bases, with 8 bases of the junction left unmatched. The CDR3 contains 16 residues. The CDR3 nucleotides are TGTGCCAGCAGTGAGCCAGGGGGCCGGACGAATGAAAAACTGTTTTTT. It is translated as CASSEPGGRTNEKLFF.

This clone appeared a few times. The junction departs from germline at one end; a sequencing error may be responsible. The CDR3 nucleotides read TGCGCGAGCAGAGACTGGGGTTCAGGGGGCCCACACACTGAAGCTTTCTTT. Encoded protein: CASRDWGSGGPHTEAFF. V usage is TRBV5-1 and J usage is TRBJ1-1; 8 nucleotides line up with TRBD1. This CDR3 is 17 amino acids long. Germline values: CDR1 SGHRS, CDR2 YFSETQ.